Described below is a single T cell receptor (beta chain) sequence and its context. Its antigen has not been determined. Base qualities are missing; no much larger clone stands one base away. This sample stems from a study of T cells in narcolepsy (dated by TCRdb to about 2018). Context from the whole study: The study enrolled patients with narcolepsy type 1 or type 2 (NT1, NT2) together with healthy control donors. Autoreactive T cells targeting hypocretin neuron self-antigens (hypocretin, TRIB2) were sought in narcolepsy patients, and TCR Vbeta sequencing was used to track clonotypes in blood and CSF. Summary of the overall study and its limitations: Patients and controls had comparable numbers of sequenced blood memory CD4+ clonotypes, averaging about 39,000 and 30,000, respectively. In plots comparing CSF and blood CD4+ T cell clonotypes from the same patient, HCRT-specific and TRIB2-specific autoreactive clonotypes were highlighted. According to the report, autoreactive clonotypes were detected serially in the blood of the same patients and of different patients, but not in healthy controls. No sequences matching autoreactive T cell clones were present in some of the blood memory CD4+ repertoires from patients and controls.

V lost 2 bases and J lost 3 bases; the stretch between them is 18 bases long. The CDR1 and CDR2 encoded by the germline V gene (reference sequence) are SEHNR and FQNEAQ. The CDR3, from cysteine to phenylalanine, totals 17 residues. CDR3 DNA is the only sequence kept; it has 51 bases, read in frame from the first base. Memory CD4+ T cells were sorted ex vivo from peripheral blood of narcolepsy patients and healthy controls for TCR Vbeta sequencing. The receptor library was made with the immunoSEQ multiplex PCR assay. The immuneACCESS repertoire file appears here via TCRdb, limited to in-frame rearrangements. These files lack a portion of the clones; in checked studies, under half of the deficit traces to unresolved V genes, and the cause of the others is not known. This sample is represented by 25,000 to 40,000 clones; 75% to 90% of them were singletons. Jointly, the top ten make up approximately 1.2% of the sample.

Recombination linked TRBV7-9 to TRBJ2-3, with no confidently assigned D gene. Sequencing used CD45RA- memory CD4+ T cells from PBMCs. This sample's cell subset or site label indicates: memory T cells sorted ex vivo from peripheral blood. This receptor was identified in a human donor with narcolepsy. The sequence in DNA is TGTGCCAGCAGCTTATTAGCACGAGGAGCTGGTACAGATACGCAGTATTTT. It encodes CASSLLARGAGTDTQYF.